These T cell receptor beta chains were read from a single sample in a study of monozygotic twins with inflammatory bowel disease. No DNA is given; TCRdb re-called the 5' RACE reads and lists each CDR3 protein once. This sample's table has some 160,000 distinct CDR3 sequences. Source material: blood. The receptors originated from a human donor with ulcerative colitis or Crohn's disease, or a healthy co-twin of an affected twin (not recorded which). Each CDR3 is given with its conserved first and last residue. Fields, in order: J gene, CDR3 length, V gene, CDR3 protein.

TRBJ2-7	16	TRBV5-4	CASSAGAGTRMYEQYF
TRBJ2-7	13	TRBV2	CATALVRGNEQYF
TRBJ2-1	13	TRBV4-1	CASSQGQSDEQFF
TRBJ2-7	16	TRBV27	CASSLVGTGGPYEQYF
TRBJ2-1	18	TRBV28	CASSSPSTPPSGANEQFF
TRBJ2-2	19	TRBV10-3	CAISDLLSSRGRNTGELFF
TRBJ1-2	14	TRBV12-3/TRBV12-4	CASSFGPGIYGYTF
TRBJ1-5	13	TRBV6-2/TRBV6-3	CASSYTDNQPQHF
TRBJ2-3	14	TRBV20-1	CSANPTGGTDTQYF
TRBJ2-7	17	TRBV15	CATSRGILASFDGEQYF
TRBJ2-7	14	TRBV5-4	CASSHTGGVYEQYF
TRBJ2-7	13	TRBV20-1	CSAKSGVTYEQYF
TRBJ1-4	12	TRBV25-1	CASSSQTGLLFF
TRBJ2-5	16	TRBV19	CASSISGLAVQETQYF
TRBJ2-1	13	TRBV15	CATSVDLDGEQFF
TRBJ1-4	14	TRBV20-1	CSARAVTTNEKLFF
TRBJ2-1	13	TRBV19	CASSGGVGNEQFF
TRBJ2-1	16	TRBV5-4	CASSPRTGAQYNEQFF
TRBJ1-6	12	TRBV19	CASSIPDSPLHF
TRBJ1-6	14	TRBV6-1	CASSEITANSPLHF
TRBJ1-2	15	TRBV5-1	CASSPKGQLDYGYTF
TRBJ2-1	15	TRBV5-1	CASSQGQGIDNEQFF
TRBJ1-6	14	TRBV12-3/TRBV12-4	CASSSRDKNSPLHF
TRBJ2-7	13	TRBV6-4	CASSEGESYEQYF
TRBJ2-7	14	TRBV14	CASSLTGTLYEQYF
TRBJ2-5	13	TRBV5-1	CASSKVVEETQYF
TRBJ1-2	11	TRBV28	CASSQGHGYTF
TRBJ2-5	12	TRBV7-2	CASSLDRETQYF
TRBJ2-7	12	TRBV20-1	CSASRDNYEQYF
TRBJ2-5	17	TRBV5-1	CASSSSPGTGGQETQYF
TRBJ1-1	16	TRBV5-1	CASSGTLGQPNTEAFF
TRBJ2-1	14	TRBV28	CASRRPTGYNEQFF
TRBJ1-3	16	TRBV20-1	CSARMDLQWGGNTIYF
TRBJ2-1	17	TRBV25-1	CASSKSLVGVVYNEQFF
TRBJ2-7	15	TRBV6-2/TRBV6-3	CASSLRDSRTYEQYF
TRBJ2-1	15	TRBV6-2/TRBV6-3	CASSFMPSSYNEQFF
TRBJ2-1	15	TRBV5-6	CASSLTPTGDNEQFF
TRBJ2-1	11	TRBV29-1	CSAVTGTRNLF
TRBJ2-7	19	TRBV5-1	CASSPGIPPSGLVGYEQYF